The clone carrying this TCR beta chain showed up just a few times. What it binds is unknown. This sample was taken from a study of radiotherapy plus CTLA-4 blockade in lung cancer. In the study overall: Among all patients, approximately 17% showed objective responses, while roughly 28% had disease control. General observations from the study: Early clonal dynamics of blood T cells, together with interferon-beta, were reported as the best response predictor. After radiotherapy and ipilimumab, tumor-derived clones expanded in peripheral blood.

The CDR3 runs 17 residues. The J segment lost 5 bases and the V segment lost 6 bases, leaving 13 bases of the junction unmatched. Germline lookup yields CDR1 WSHSY and CDR2 SAAADI. Chemo-refractory metastatic non-small-cell lung cancer patients were treated with focal radiation plus CTLA-4 blockade with ipilimumab. Profiling relied on immunoSEQ multiplex PCR, and the TCRdb table lists in-frame clones only, not all of them. The table has some 60,000 clones, approximately 80% seen once. The clonotype was recovered from a human donor with non-small cell lung cancer who had a complete response to radiotherapy plus ipilimumab. This chain connects TRBV10-2 to TRBJ2-3; 11 bases are a match to TRBD2. The sample consisted of peripheral blood, taken from a patient treated with radiotherapy plus ipilimumab. CDR3 loop: CASRTTLLAGEVDTQYF. The CDR3 coding sequence is TGCGCCAGCAGGACCACTTTACTAGCGGGAGAGGTAGATACGCAGTATTTT.